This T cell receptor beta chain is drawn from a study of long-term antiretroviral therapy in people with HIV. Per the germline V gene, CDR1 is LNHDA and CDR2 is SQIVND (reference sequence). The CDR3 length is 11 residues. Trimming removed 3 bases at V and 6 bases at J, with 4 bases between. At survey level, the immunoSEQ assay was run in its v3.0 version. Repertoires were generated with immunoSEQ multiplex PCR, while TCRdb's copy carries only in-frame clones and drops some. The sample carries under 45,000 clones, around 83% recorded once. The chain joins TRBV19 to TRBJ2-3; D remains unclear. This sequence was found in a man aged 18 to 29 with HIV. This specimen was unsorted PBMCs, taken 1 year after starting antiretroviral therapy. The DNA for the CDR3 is TGTGCCAGTAGTATTGGTGATACGCAGTATTTT. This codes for CASSIGDTQYF.